This entry is about one T cell receptor beta chain. Antigen: not known. The treatment denotes: 10-day PBMC culture with coronavirus spike peptide pools or control peptides (ViraFEST assay). Antigen-specific T cell expansion with peptide pools preceded TCR sequencing in the ViraFEST approach. Positive PCR dates spanned March to December 2020, predating US Alpha, Beta and Delta variants. Once obtained from cultured CD4+ T cells, the DNA was sequenced using the Oncomine TCR Beta short-read assay. Genomic DNA was taken out of cultured CD4+ T cells by extraction. TCRdb re-derived calls from the PCR reads in MiXCR, one entry per CDR3 protein. The sample has roughly 12,000 distinct CDR3 sequences; 55% to 60% are singletons. This entry is derived from a study of vaccination and CD4 T cells after COVID-19. Study-wide context: PCR on nasal swabs identified SARS-CoV-2 in convalescent patients, of whom some ten were mild and one severe.

CDR3 length equals 13 residues. The germline V and J ends were trimmed by 3 bases and 4 bases, with 8 bases remaining between them. The sample comprised CD4+ T cells from blood, cultured in vitro. This clonotype was sampled from a human donor who had recovered from COVID-19. This chain connects TRBV12-3 or TRBV12-4 to TRBJ2-3, with D tentatively TRBD1 or TRBD2 (5 bases each). The CDR3 sequence: CASSFQGADTQYF. The CDR3 DNA reads as TGTGCCAGCAGTTTTCAGGGAGCAGATACGCAGTATTTT.